The T cell receptor (beta chain) under discussion was sequenced for a study of cytomegalovirus exposure and HLA in healthy donors. CDR1 SNHLY and CDR2 FYNNEI come from the germline V gene. This CDR3 has 16 residues. Points on this clone: Its specificity is unknown.

General study points: Some V segments, including TRBV6-2 and TRBV6-3, were excluded as indistinguishable.

In the PCR, 60 Vbeta and 13 Jbeta primers were used. TCRdb keeps only in-frame clones here, not all; method: immunoSEQ multiplex PCR. The sample lists tens of thousands of clones, roughly 82% occurring once. This clonotype was sampled from a woman aged 18 to 35 in good health and CMV-seropositive. The rearrangement links TRBV2 to TRBJ2-5; 8 nucleotides match TRBD2. Gene TRBJ2-7 matches the end of the DNA better, so the J call may be wrong. Sequenced sample: PBMCs. The CDR3 region has the DNA TGTGCCAGCAGGGACACCACGGTGCGGGGGGACTACGAGCAGTACTTC. Amino acids: CASRDTTVRGDYEQYF.